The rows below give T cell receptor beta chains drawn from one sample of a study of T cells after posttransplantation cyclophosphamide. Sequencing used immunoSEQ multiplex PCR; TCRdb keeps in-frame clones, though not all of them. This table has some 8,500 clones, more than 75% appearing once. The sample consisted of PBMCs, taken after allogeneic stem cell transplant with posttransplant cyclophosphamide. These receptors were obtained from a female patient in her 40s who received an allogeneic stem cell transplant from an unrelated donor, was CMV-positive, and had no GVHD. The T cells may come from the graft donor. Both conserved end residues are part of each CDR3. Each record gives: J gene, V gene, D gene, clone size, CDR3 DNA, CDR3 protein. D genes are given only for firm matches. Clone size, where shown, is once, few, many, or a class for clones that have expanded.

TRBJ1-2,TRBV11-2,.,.,TGTGCCAGCAGCTTAGCGGGGATGAGTGGCTACACCTTC,CASSLAGMSGYTF
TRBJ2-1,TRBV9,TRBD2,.,TGTGCCAGCAGCGTAGAGGCTAGCGGTTACAATGAGCAGTTCTTC,CASSVEASGYNEQFF
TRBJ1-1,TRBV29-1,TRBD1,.,TGCAGCGTTAGCAGGGGGGACACTGAAGCTTTCTTT,CSVSRGDTEAFF
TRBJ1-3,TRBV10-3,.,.,TGTGCCATCAGGCAGGGTGCGTCTGGAAACACCATATATTTT,CAIRQGASGNTIYF
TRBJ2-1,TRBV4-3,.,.,TGCGCCAGCAGCCCTGACTTGTACAATGAGCAGTTCTTC,CASSPDLYNEQFF
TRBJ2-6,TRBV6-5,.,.,TGTGCCAGCAGTTTCGACAGTAACTCTGGGGCCAACGTCCTGACTTTC,CASSFDSNSGANVLTF
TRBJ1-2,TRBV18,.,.,TGTGCCAGCTCACTGGCTGGTAACTATGGCTACACCTTC,CASSLAGNYGYTF
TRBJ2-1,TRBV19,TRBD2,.,TGTGCCAGTACCGGGACTAACTACAATGAGCAGTTCTTC,CASTGTNYNEQFF
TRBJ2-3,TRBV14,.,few,TGTGCCAGCAGCCAGAAAGCCCACACAGATACGCAGTATTTT,CASSQKAHTDTQYF
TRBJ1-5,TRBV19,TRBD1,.,TGTGCCAGTAGTATACAGGGGACAGGGGGCATACTGGGCAATCAGCCCCAGCATTTT,CASSIQGTGGILGNQPQHF
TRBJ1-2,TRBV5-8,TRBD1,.,TGTGCCAGCAGGCGACAGGGGGCAAGCTATGGCTACACCTTC,CASRRQGASYGYTF
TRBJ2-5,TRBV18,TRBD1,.,TGTGCCAGCTCACCCCCGGGACAGGCTTGGGAGACCCAGTACTTC,CASSPPGQAWETQYF
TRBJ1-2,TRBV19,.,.,TGTGCCAGTAGTCGGGACACCAACTATGGCTACACCTTC,CASSRDTNYGYTF
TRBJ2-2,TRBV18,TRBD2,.,TGTGCCAGCTCATCCGGGGGGACGAACACCGGGGAGCTGTTTTTT,CASSSGGTNTGELFF
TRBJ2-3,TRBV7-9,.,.,TGTGCCAGCAGCTTAGTAGGGGGTCGGGGAGATACGCAGTATTTT,CASSLVGGRGDTQYF
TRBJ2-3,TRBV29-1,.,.,TGCAGCGTTAGGACAGAGACAGATACGCAGTATTTT,CSVRTETDTQYF
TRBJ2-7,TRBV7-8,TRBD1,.,TGTGCCAGCACCCCCTCGCGGACAGGGAACTCCTACGAGCAGTACTTC,CASTPSRTGNSYEQYF
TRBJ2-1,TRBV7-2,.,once,TGTGCCAGCAGCCCTCCAGGACTGTCCTACAATGAGCAGTTCTTC,CASSPPGLSYNEQFF
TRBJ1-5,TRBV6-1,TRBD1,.,TGTGCCAGCAAAGGGGCCCAGGGGGCTCAGCCCCAGCATTTT,CASKGAQGAQPQHF
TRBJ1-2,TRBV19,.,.,TGTGCCAGTAGTATCTCCCGCCAGGGCAACTATGGCTACACCTTC,CASSISRQGNYGYTF
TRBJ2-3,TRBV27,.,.,TGTGCCAGCAGACTCACCGTGACTAGTATTGCCCCAGATACGCAGTATTTT,CASRLTVTSIAPDTQYF
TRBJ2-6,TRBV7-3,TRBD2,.,TGTGCCAGCAGCTTAACGTCCAGGCCGGGAGGGGCTGGGGCCAACGTCCTGACTTTC,CASSLTSRPGGAGANVLTF
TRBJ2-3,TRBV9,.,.,TGTGCCAGCAGCGTTAGGGGGGGAGATACGCAGTATTTT,CASSVRGGDTQYF
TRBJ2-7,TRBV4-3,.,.,TGCGCCAGCAGCCAAGATTGGGCGGGGGCGGACGAGCAGTACTTC,CASSQDWAGADEQYF
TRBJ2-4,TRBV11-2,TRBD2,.,TGTGCCAGCAGCTTCACGCGGACTAGCGGGGCCCAGTACTTC,CASSFTRTSGAQYF
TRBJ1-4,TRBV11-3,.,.,TGTGCCAGCAGCTCTATAACTAATGAAAAACTGTTTTTT,CASSSITNEKLFF
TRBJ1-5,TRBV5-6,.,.,TGTGCCAGCAACCGGGGGGGCCAGTGGCGCAATCAGCCCCAGCATTTT,CASNRGGQWRNQPQHF
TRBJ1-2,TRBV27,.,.,TGTGCCAGCAGTCCGTCCCCAGGGGCCGGCTACACCTTC,CASSPSPGAGYTF
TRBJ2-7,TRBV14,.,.,TGTGCCAGCAGCCAAGTGCCGGGGGCCTACGAGCAGTACTTC,CASSQVPGAYEQYF
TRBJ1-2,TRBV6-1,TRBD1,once,TGTGCCAGCACCCCGACAGGGAAAAACTATGGCTACACCTTC,CASTPTGKNYGYTF
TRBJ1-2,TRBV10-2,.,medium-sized,TGCGCCAGCAGGGGAGTGGCAGACATTAACCTTGGGGGCTACACCTTC,CASRGVADINLGGYTF
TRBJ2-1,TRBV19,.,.,TGTGCCAGTAAGACTAACTCCTACAATGAGCAGTTCTTC,CASKTNSYNEQFF
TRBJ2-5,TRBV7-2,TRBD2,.,TGTGCCAGCAGCTCTAGAAGGAGCGGGGTAGAGACCCAGTACTTC,CASSSRRSGVETQYF
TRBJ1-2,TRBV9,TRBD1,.,TGTGCCAGCAGCATGGAAACAGGGGAAGGGGCCTATGGCTACACCTTC,CASSMETGEGAYGYTF
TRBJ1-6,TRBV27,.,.,TGTGCCAGCAGTCTCCGATCGGGAGGGGGATATAATTCACCCCTCCACTTT,CASSLRSGGGYNSPLHF
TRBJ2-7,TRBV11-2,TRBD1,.,TGTGCCAGCAGCTCCAACAGGGACAGGGGTTTCTACGAGCAGTACTTC,CASSSNRDRGFYEQYF
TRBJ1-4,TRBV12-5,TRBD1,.,TGTGCTAGTGGTCAGGACAGGGGCGTTGAAAAACTGTTTTTT,CASGQDRGVEKLFF
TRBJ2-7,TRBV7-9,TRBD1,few,TGTGCCAGCAGCCGGACAGGGATAGACTACGAGCAGTACTTC,CASSRTGIDYEQYF
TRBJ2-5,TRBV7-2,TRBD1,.,TGTGCCAGCAGCCCAGACAGGGACCAAGAGACCCAGTACTTC,CASSPDRDQETQYF
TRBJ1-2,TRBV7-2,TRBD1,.,TGTGCCAGCAGCTTAGGGAGACAGGGGATGAGCTATGGCTACACCTTC,CASSLGRQGMSYGYTF
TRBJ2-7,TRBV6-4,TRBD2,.,TGTGCCAGCACCCGGGGGGTCTCCTACGAGCAGTACTTC,CASTRGVSYEQYF
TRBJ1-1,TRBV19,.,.,TGTGCCAGTACCCTTCGCCGGGAAATGAACACTGAAGCTTTCTTT,CASTLRREMNTEAFF
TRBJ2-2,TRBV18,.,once,TGTGCCAGCTCAAGTCAGGGGAACACCGGGGAGCTGTTTTTT,CASSSQGNTGELFF
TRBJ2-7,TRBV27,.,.,TGTGCCAGCAGCTCCGGGACACCCAGCTCCTACGAGCAGTACTTC,CASSSGTPSSYEQYF
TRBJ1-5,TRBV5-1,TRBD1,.,TGCGCCAGCAGCTTGGGGACAGGGGGTGGTCAGCCCCAGCATTTT,CASSLGTGGGQPQHF
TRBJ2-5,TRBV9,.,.,TGTGCCAGCAGCGTGGGCTACCGTCAAGAGACCCAGTACTTC,CASSVGYRQETQYF
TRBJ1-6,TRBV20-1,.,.,TGCAGTGCCCAACAGGGCTCACCCCTCCACTTT,CSAQQGSPLHF
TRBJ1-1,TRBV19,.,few,TGTGCAACACGAGGGAACACTGAAGCTTTCTTT,CATRGNTEAFF
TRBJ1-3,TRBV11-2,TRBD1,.,TGTGCCAGCAGCTTATTCCGGGAGATCAGGGGGCTCGGAAACACCATATATTTT,CASSLFREIRGLGNTIYF